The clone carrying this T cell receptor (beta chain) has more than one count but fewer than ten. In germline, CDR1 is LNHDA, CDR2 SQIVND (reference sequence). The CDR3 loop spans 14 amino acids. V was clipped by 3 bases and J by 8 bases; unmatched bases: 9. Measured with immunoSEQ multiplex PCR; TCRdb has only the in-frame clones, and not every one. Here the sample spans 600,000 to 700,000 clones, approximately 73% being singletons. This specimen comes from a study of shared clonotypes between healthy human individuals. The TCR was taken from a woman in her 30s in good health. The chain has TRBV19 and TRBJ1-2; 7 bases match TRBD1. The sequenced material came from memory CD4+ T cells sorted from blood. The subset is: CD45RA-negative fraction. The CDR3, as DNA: TGTGCCAGTAGTATTGGGACAGTCTATGGCGGCTACACCTTC. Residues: CASSIGTVYGGYTF.